A selection of T cell receptor beta chains follows, all from one sample in a study of identical twins. TCRdb re-analysed the 5' RACE reads in MiXCR, keeping a single row per CDR3 protein. The sample lists 500,000 to 600,000 distinct CDR3 sequences, 22% occurring once. The same specimen was also included in a second study, on T cells expressing NK-cell markers.

The sample was CD4+ T cells sorted from blood. The receptors derive from a woman aged 18-29 years in good health. Both conserved end residues are trimmed from each CDR3.

TRBV2	ASKTNPAGTEAF
TRBV7-2	ASSPVLYGYT
TRBV2	ASRKQPQETQY
TRBV24-1	ATSESRVGSRSYNEQF
TRBV5-5	ASSFLSSYEQY
TRBV20-1	SARAQQGGTDTQY
TRBV7-9	ASSLGAGTELF
TRBV7-9	ASSLAWMGYT
TRBV10-3	AISEASSQETQY
TRBV24-1	ATSDWAGNEQF
TRBV29-1	SVGEALQQF
TRBV6-5	ASSYPREWHEKLF
TRBV5-1	ASSSFAGELF
TRBV20-1	SASMGGADQETQY
TRBV20-1	SAFKGAGANVLT
TRBV20-1	SALPLASGRADTQY
TRBV20-1	SARPKYTGELF
TRBV5-4	ASSLADGGGNTIY
TRBV15	ATSKGQNNSPLH
TRBV12-3/TRBV12-4	ASSLTLGVGGQPQH
TRBV12-3/TRBV12-4	ASLGLDSPEAF
TRBV20-1	SAPRRDEQF
TRBV5-1	ASSSPSRAQETQY
TRBV11-2	ASSPRARTNNEQF
TRBV12-3/TRBV12-4	ASSKRGRPPREQY
TRBV2	ASSGGQPNTEAF
TRBV9	ASSVLAGIDNEQF
TRBV10-3	AISGGISYEQY
TRBV2	ASSEAIDRGSREKLF
TRBV12-3/TRBV12-4	ASSLAEGEQY
TRBV5-1	ASSLALRQASSGNTIY
TRBV29-1	SALGTGRSYEQY
TRBV7-2	ASSSTSGTPYEQY
TRBV6-1	ASTFSGRIDTQY
TRBV4-2	ASSPLTPAKNTEAF
TRBV27	ASTGRGLFNSPLH
TRBV2	ASSEDFGQGGEQY
TRBV4-3	ASSQEGAGSYEQY
TRBV20-1	SARTGATNEKLF
TRBV11-2	ASSLQRAGWTDTQY
TRBV5-1	ASSFDFPNTEAF
TRBV12-3/TRBV12-4	ASSLVLRAYNEQF
TRBV5-6	ARGLGTVHQPQH
TRBV10-3	AIRTGGEEQY
TRBV5-1	ASRGWTDPANEQF
TRBV9	ASSVDGVGEQF
TRBV29-1	SARADWTEAF
TRBV6-5	ASSYSGQGKREQY
TRBV5-6	ASSNRAGNMEY
TRBV10-3	AISVDTEAF
TRBV30	AGQGLNYYNEQF
TRBV6-6	ASGDRTPYEQY
TRBV9	ASSPRTGITYGYT
TRBV11-2	ASSSPYQRNYEQY